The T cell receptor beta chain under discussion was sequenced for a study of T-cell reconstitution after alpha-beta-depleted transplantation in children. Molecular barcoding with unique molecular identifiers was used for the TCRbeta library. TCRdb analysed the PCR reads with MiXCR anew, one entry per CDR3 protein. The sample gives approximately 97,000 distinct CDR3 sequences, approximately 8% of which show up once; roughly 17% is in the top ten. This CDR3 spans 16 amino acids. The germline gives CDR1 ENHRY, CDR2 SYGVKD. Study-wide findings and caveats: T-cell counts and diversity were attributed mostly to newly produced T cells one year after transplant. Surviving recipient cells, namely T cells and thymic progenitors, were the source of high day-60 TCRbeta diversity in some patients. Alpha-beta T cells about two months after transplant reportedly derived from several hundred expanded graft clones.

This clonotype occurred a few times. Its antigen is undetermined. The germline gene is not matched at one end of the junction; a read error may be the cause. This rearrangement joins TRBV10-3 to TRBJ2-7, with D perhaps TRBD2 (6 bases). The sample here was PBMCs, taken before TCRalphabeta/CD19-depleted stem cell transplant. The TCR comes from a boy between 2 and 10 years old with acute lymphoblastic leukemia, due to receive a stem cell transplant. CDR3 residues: CAISESAGTPSNEQYF. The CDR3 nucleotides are TGTGCCATCAGTGAGTCCGCCGGGACTCCCTCCAACGAGCAGTACTTC.